This paragraph reports one TCR beta chain. What it recognizes is unknown. The data were taken from a study of cytomegalovirus exposure and HLA in healthy donors. PCR primers comprised 60 Vbeta and 13 Jbeta primers. Using immunoSEQ multiplex PCR, the repertoire was profiled, and TCRdb retains in-frame clones only, with some absent. The sample lists roughly 200,000 clones, around 80% occurring once. Trimming cost V 6 bases and J 2 bases, with 26 bases left between them. The CDR3 is 19 amino acids. The V gene's germline CDR1 is LNHDA and CDR2 SQIVND (reference sequence). Study-wide findings and caveats: Exclusion as indistinguishable affected some V segments, including TRBV6-2 and TRBV6-3. It was reported in a later analysis that an Asian-associated ancestry cluster showed fewer N-insertions than the roughly 660-donor mean. In a later analysis, at a false discovery rate of 0.05, 15,000 to 20,000 TCR beta sequences matched HLA alleles.

Material: PBMCs. This rearrangement joins TRBV19 to TRBJ2-1, with D possibly TRBD2 on 9 matching bases. The clonotype was recovered from a woman in her sixties or seventies in good health and CMV-seropositive. The CDR3 spells CASRNRGSRAGGPYNEQFF. CDR3 in DNA: TGTGCCAGTAGAAACAGGGGGTCTCGGGCGGGAGGGCCCTACAATGAGCAGTTCTTC.